This entry lists 15 T cell receptor beta chains sequenced from one sample in a study of T cell responses to AZD1222 COVID-19 vaccine. Repertoires were generated with immunoSEQ multiplex PCR, while TCRdb's copy carries only in-frame clones and drops some. The table shows 120,000 or so clones, with 80% to 90% occurring only once. Here the sequenced sample was peripheral blood, taken on day 0 of AZD1222 vaccination. These receptors were collected from an adult in good health.

Only one count was recorded for this clone. V gene TRBV5-4 combines with J gene TRBJ2-7; maybe TRBD1 (7 bases). With 5 bases removed from V and 0 bases from J, the gap between germline ends came to 21 bases. This CDR3 region has 17 residues. Per the germline V gene, CDR1 is SGHNT and CDR2 is YYREEE (reference sequence). DNA of the CDR3: TGTGCCAGCAGACCTGAACGGGGGACAGTGTCCTCCTACGAGCAGTACTTC. Amino acid sequence: CASRPERGTVSSYEQYF.

The chain combines TRBV7-2 with TRBJ2-6; TRBD1 agrees at 8 bases. The V and J ends lost 3 bases and 0 bases, in that order; junction bases with no gene match: 1. Germline-derived CDR1 and CDR2 are SGHTA and FQGNSA. This CDR3 has 16 residues. This CDR3 is CASSLGQASGANVLTF. For the CDR3, the DNA is TGTGCCAGCAGCTTGGGACAGGCCTCTGGGGCCAACGTCCTGACTTTC. Using reference TRBV7-2 and TRBJ2-6 for the parts outside the CDR3, the full variable domain is GAGVSQSPSNKVTEKGKDVELRCDPISGHTALYWYRQSLGQGLEFLIYFQGNSAPDKSGLPSDRFSAERTGGSVSTLTIQRTQQEDSAVYLCASSLGQASGANVLTFGAGSRLTVL.

The chain has TRBV21-1 and TRBJ2-7. TRBV21-1 is annotated as a pseudogene. This CDR3 region has 14 residues. CDR3 sequence reads: CAIYGTLLSYEQYF. The CDR3 DNA sequence: TGTGCCATCTACGGGACGCTTCTCTCCTACGAGCAGTACTTC.

The chain links TRBV3-1 (or the pseudogene TRBV3-2) to TRBJ2-7; 7 bases are a match to TRBD1. Trimming at V came to 2 bases and at J to 6 bases, leaving 7 bases not matched to a gene. The germline gives CDR1 LGHDT, CDR2 YNNKEL (reference sequence). The CDR3 length is 14 residues. The CDR3 here is CASSQTGTVFEQYF. In DNA form, the CDR3 reads TGTGCCAGCAGCCAAACTGGGACAGTTTTCGAGCAGTACTTC.

This clone was seen only once. The genes are TRBV3-1 (or the pseudogene TRBV3-2) and TRBJ1-1; the D gene is possibly TRBD1 (5 bases). Germline CDR1 and CDR2: LGHDT and YNNKEL (reference sequence). V gave up 4 bases and J gave up 3 bases, with 12 bases separating them. The CDR3 sequence is 14 residues long. DNA of the CDR3: TGTGCCAGCAGCCCAGTCGGGGGTGACACTGAAGCTTTCTTT. Its protein product is CASSPVGGDTEAFF.

V gene TRBV29-1 combines with J gene TRBJ2-1; D uncertain. This CDR3 is built from 15 residues. Germline CDR1 is SQVTM and CDR2 is ANQGSEA. V gave up 2 bases and J gave up 0 bases, with 11 bases separating them. CDR3: CSVEPSWSSYNEQFF. DNA for the CDR3: TGCAGCGTTGAACCCAGCTGGAGCTCCTACAATGAGCAGTTCTTC.

This chain joins TRBV12-3 or TRBV12-4 and TRBJ2-2; D possibly corresponds to TRBD1 (5 bases). Trimming stripped 3 bases from V and 6 bases from J, with 8 bases between. This CDR3 spans 13 amino acids. Here the CDR3 DNA reads TGTGCCAGCAGTTTGCAGGGCCCCGGGGAGCTGTTTTTT. It codes for CASSLQGPGELFF.

The chain is built from TRBV7-9 and TRBJ1-5; no clear D. Germline-derived CDR1 and CDR2 are SEHNR and FQNEAQ (reference sequence). The CDR3 covers 14 residues. V shed 5 bases and J shed 3 bases, with 11 bases lying between them. The CDR3 sequence: CASSPDVLNQPQHF. The CDR3 nucleotides are TGTGCCAGCAGCCCCGATGTCCTCAATCAGCCCCAGCATTTT.

This chain joins TRBV5-1 and TRBJ1-1; D perhaps matches TRBD1 (5 bases). Germline loops: CDR1 SGHRS, CDR2 YFSETQ. Trimming shortened V by 4 bases and J by 7 bases, and 11 bases separated the two germline ends. This CDR3 has 12 amino acids. The CDR3 DNA is TGCGCCAGCAGCCTTGGGGGGATTGAAGCTTTCTTT. It yields the protein CASSLGGIEAFF. Complete variable domain (other parts from reference TRBV5-1 and TRBJ1-1): KAGVTQTPRYLIKTRGQQVTLSCSPISGHRSVSWYQQTPGQGLQFLFEYFSETQRNKGNFPGRFSGRQFSNSRSEMNVSTLELGDSALYLCASSLGGIEAFFGQGTRLTVV.

This chain links TRBV28 with TRBJ2-7; no definite D call. V lost 5 bases to trimming and J lost 4 bases, with 9 bases between them. The CDR3 runs to 12 residues. Germline V lookup: CDR1 MDHEN, CDR2 SYDVKM. The CDR3 loop reads CASSRAGYEQYF. DNA of the CDR3: TGTGCCAGCAGTCGTGCAGGATACGAGCAGTACTTC.

The rearrangement joins TRBV24-1 to TRBJ2-7; TRBD1 is a possible D gene (5 bases). The germline V gene encodes CDR1 KGHDR and CDR2 SFDVKD. Trimming cost V 3 bases and J 0 bases, with 11 bases left between them. This CDR3 region has 15 residues. As DNA, the CDR3 is TGTGCCACCAGTGATACGACAGCGCCCTCCTACGAGCAGTACTTC. Residues: CATSDTTAPSYEQYF.

The genes are TRBV2 and TRBJ2-7; D unclear. Germline V gives CDR1 SNHLY, CDR2 FYNNEI. Trimming took off 8 bases at V and 3 bases at J, with 17 bases between the two ends. The length of the CDR3 is 14 residues. As DNA, the CDR3 is TGTGCCAGCCAGACTCGGGTCCTTAGCTACGAGCAGTACTTC. This codes for CASQTRVLSYEQYF.

J is TRBJ2-7 and V is TRBV6-5; 9 nucleotides align to TRBD1. Germline V gene data show CDR1 as MNHEY and CDR2 as SVGAGI. The trim removed 6 bases at V and 5 bases at J, leaving 5 bases unmatched. The CDR3 covers 13 residues. This CDR3 reads CASSRQGVHEQYF. CDR3 in DNA: TGTGCCAGCAGCCGACAGGGGGTACACGAGCAGTACTTC.

The V gene is TRBV6-6, the J gene TRBJ2-1; unclear D gene. V gave up 3 bases and J gave up 8 bases, with 11 bases separating them. Germline V gene sequence: CDR1 MNHNY, CDR2 SVGAGI (reference sequence). This CDR3 has 13 residues. The chain's CDR3 is CASSYRQIDEQFF. CDR3 in DNA: TGTGCCAGCAGTTATCGTCAAATCGATGAGCAGTTCTTC.

The chain is built from TRBV5-6 and TRBJ2-7; tentative D call: TRBD1 (6 bases). V lost 3 bases, J lost 0 bases, and 10 bases lay in between. The CDR3 consists of 14 residues. Germline V gene lookup returns CDR1 SGHDT and CDR2 YYEEEE. The CDR3 spells CASSWIQGSYEQYF. DNA of the CDR3: TGTGCCAGCAGCTGGATACAGGGCTCCTACGAGCAGTACTTC.